This TCR beta chain was found in a study of regulatory T cells in long-lasting Graves disease. Across the whole study: The criterion for persistent Graves' disease was over 5 years of antithyroid drugs with positive TSH receptor antibodies. The study's findings and limits: It was in persistent disease that TRBV28, TRBJ1-2 and TRBJ2-5 were favored. Possibly, accuracy suffered from the small sample size.

HTBI primers from iRepertoire and Arm-PCR of CDR3 regions yielded the TCR beta libraries. TCRdb reprocessed the multiplex PCR reads with MiXCR, giving one entry per CDR3 protein. The sample holds approximately 400,000 distinct CDR3 sequences; roughly 20% are singletons and the top ten take less than 25%. V lost 5 bases and J lost 9; bases outside the gene matches: 11. Germline V CDR1 and CDR2: SQVTM, ANQGSEA. This CDR3 spans 14 amino acids. The time point is: persistent/refractory GD, antithyroid drugs over 5 years with positive TRAb. The TCR library used RNA extracted from PBMCs. Patients met American Thyroid Association criteria for Graves' disease. Details on this clonotype: What it binds is not known.

The rearrangement uses TRBV29-1 and TRBJ2-1; 9 nucleotides agree with TRBD1. This clonotype was sampled from a female donor with Graves disease. Sample: peripheral blood mononuclear cells (PBMCs), taken when the disease was refractory, from a patient treated with antithyroid drugs. The CDR3 is CSVPTGGSMGEQFF. Here the CDR3 DNA reads TGCAGCGTTCCCACAGGGGGCTCGATGGGTGAGCAGTTCTTC.